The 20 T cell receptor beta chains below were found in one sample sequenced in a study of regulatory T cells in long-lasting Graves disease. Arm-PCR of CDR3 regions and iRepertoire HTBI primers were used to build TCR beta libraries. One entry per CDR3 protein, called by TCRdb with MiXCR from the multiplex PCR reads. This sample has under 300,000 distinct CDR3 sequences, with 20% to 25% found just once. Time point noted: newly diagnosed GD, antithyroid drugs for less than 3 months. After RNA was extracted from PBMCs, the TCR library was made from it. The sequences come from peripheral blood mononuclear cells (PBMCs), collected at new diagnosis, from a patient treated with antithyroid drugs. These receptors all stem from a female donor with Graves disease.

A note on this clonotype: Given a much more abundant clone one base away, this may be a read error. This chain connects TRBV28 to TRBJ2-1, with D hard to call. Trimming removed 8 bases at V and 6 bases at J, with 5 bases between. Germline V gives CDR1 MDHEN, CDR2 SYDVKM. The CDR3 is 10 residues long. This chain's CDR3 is CASGCNEQFF. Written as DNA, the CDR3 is TGTGCCAGCGGCTGCAATGAGCAGTTCTTC.

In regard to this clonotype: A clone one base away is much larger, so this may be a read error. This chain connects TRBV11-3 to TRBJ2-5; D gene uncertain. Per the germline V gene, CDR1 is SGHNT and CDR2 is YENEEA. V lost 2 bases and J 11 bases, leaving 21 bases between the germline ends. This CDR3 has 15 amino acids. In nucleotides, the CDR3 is TGTGCCAGCAGCTTATGGGGAACCTCCTACAATGAGCAGTACTTC. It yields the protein CASSLWGTSYNEQYF. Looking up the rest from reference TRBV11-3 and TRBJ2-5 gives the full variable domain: EAGVVQSPRYKIIEKKQPVAFWCNPISGHNTLYWYLQNLGQGPELLIRYENEEAVDDSQLPKDRFSAERLKGVDSTLKIQPAELGDSAVYLCASSLWGTSYNEQYFGPGTRLLVL.

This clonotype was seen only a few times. The CDR3 loop reads CASSSPGTTYGYTF. The CDR3 coding sequence is TGTGCCAGCAGTTCCCCCGGGACAACCTATGGCTACACCTTC. J is TRBJ1-2 and V is TRBV27; a possible D gene is TRBD1 (6 bases). Germline lookup yields CDR1 MNHEY and CDR2 SMNVEV (reference sequence). Trimming shortened V by 4 bases and J by 4 bases, and 13 bases separated the two germline ends. The CDR3 has 14 residues.

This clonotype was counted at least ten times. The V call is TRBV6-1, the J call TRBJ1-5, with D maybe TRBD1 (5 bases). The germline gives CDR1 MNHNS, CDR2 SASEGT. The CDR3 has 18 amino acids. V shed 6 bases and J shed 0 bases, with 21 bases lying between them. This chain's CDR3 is CASRTGTETLYSNQPQHF. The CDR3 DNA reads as TGTGCCAGCAGAACCGGGACGGAGACCCTTTATAGCAATCAGCCCCAGCATTTT.

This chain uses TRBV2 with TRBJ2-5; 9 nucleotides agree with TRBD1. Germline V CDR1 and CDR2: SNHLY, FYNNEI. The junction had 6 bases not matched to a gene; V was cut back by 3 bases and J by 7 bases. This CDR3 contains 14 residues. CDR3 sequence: CASSDTGGSGTQYF. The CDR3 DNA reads TGTGCCAGCAGTGACACAGGGGGCTCGGGGACCCAGTACTTC.

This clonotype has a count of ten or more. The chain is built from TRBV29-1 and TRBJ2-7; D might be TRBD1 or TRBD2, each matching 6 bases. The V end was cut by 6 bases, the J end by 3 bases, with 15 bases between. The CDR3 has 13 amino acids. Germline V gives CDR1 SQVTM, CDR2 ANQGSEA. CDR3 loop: CSVGGGQIYEQYF. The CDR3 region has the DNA TGCAGCGTCGGGGGAGGACAGATCTACGAGCAGTACTTC.

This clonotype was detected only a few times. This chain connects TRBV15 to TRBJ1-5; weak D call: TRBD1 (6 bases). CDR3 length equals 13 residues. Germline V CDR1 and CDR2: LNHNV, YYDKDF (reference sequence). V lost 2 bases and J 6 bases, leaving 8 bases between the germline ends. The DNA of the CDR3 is TGTGCCACCAGCAGAAACAGGGTTCAGCCCCAGCATTTT. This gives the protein CATSRNRVQPQHF.

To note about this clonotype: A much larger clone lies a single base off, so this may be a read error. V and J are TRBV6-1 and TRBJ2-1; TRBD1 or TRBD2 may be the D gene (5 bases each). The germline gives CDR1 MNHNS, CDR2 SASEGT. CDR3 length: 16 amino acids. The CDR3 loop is CASSLAPGRTYGEQSF. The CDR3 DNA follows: TGTGCCAGCAGCTTAGCCCCGGGACGGACCTACGGTGAGCAGTCCTTC.

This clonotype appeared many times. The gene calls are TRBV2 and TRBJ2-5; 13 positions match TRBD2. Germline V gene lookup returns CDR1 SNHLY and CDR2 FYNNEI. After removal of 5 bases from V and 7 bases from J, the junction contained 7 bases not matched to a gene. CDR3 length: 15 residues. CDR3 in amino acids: CASSRTSGREGTQYF. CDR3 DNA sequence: TGTGCCAGCAGTAGGACTAGCGGGAGAGAAGGGACCCAGTACTTC.

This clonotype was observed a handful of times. CDR3 coding DNA: TGTGCCAGCAGTAGGAAACAGGGTTCGTCGCAGTACTTC. It encodes CASSRKQGSSQYF. The chain recombines TRBV27 with TRBJ2-7, with a weak D call TRBD1 (6 bases). CDR1 and CDR2 (germline): MNHEY, SMNVEV (reference sequence). This CDR3 has 13 amino acids. Trimming removed 5 bases from V and 9 bases from J, with 17 bases in between.

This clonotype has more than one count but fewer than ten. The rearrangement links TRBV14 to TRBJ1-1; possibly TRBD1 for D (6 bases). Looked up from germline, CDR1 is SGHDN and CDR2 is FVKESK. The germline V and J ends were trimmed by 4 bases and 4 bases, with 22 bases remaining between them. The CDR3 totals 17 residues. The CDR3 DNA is TGTGCCAGCAGCCTCAAAAGGGGGGGGGGGGCTACCACTGAAGCTTTCTTT. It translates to CASSLKRGGGATTEAFF.

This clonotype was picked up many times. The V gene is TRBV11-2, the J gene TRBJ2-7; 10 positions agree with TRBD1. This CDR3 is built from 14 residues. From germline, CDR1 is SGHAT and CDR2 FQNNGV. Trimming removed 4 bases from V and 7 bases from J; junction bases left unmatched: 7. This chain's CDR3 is CASSWWTGGQEQYF. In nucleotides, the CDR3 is TGTGCCAGCAGCTGGTGGACAGGGGGTCAAGAGCAGTACTTC.

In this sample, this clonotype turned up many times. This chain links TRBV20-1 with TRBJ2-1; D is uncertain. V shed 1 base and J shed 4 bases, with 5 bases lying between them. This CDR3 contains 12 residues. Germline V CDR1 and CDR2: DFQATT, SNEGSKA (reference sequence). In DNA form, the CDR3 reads TGCAGTGCTAGAGGGGGTTACAATGAGCAGTTCTTC. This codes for CSARGGYNEQFF.

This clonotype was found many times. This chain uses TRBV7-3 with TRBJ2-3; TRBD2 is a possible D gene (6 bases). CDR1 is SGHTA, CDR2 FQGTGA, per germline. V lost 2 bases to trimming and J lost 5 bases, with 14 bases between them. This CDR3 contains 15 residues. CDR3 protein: CASSLLGTGVDTQYF. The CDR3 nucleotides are TGTGCCAGCAGCTTATTGGGCACGGGGGTAGATACGCAGTATTTT.

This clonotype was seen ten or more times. CDR3 in DNA: TGTGCCACCAGCAGGGGACAGGGACAAGAGACCCAGTACTTC. This gives the protein CATSRGQGQETQYF. This chain links TRBV15 with TRBJ2-5; 9 bases map to TRBD1. In germline, CDR1 is LNHNV, CDR2 YYDKDF (reference sequence). CDR3 size: 14 residues. J lost 2 bases, V lost 3 bases, and 1 base had no gene match.

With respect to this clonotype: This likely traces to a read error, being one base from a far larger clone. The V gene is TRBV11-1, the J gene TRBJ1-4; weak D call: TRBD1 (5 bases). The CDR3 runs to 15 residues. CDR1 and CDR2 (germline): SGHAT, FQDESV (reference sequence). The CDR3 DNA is TGTGCCAGCAGCCCGCGCCCAGGGACTAATGAAAAACCGTTTTTT. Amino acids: CASSPRPGTNEKPFF.

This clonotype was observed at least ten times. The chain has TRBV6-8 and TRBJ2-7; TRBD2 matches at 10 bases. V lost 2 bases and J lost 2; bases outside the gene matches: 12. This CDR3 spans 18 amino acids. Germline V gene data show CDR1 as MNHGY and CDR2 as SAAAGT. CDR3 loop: CASSYVLMTSGPTYEQYF. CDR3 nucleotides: TGTGCCAGCAGTTACGTCTTGATGACTAGCGGGCCTACCTACGAGCAGTACTTC.

This chain's CDR3 is CASSSPGHRNTEAFF. For the CDR3, the DNA is TGTGCCAGCAGTTCACCGGGACACAGGAACACTGAAGCTTTCTTT. The V and J genes are TRBV28 and TRBJ1-1; TRBD1 might be the D (6 bases). V was trimmed by 4 bases and J by 1 base, leaving 13 bases between them. This CDR3 is built from 15 residues. From germline, CDR1 is MDHEN and CDR2 SYDVKM. The full variable domain, completed using reference TRBV28 and TRBJ1-1, is DVKVTQSSRYLVKRTGEKVFLECVQDMDHENMFWYRQDPGLGLRLIYFSYDVKMKEKGDIPEGYSVSREKKERFSLILESASTNQTSMYLCASSSPGHRNTEAFFGQGTRLTVV.

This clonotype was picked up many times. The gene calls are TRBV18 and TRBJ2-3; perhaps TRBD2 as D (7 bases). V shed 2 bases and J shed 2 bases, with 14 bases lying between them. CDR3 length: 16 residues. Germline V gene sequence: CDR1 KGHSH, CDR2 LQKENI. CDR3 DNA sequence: TGTGCCAGCTCACCAGGGCGGGGGCCGTCCACAGATACGCAGTATTTT. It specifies CASSPGRGPSTDTQYF.

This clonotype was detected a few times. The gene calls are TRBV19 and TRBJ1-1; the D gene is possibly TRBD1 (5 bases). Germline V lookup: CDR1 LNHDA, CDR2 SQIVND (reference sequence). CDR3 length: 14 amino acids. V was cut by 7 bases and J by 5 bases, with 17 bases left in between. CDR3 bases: TGTGCCAGTAATCCCCTGTGGGGCCAGACTGAAGCTTTCTTT. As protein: CASNPLWGQTEAFF.